This TCR beta chain originates from a study of response to subunit inactivated influenza vaccine. Remarks on this clonotype: Its specificity is not known.

Study findings and constraints: The authors suggested that every seasonal influenza vaccination recruits few new T cells.

TCRdb called the RT-PCR reads again in MiXCR, with one record for every CDR3 protein. The profile shows 710,000 or so distinct CDR3 sequences, 15% to 17% of them singletons. In germline, CDR1 is SGHTA, CDR2 FQGNSA. The CDR3 extends over 11 amino acids. The V and J ends lost 4 bases and 12 bases, in that order; junction bases with no gene match: 2. The source of this sequence is a man in his forties or fifties who received an inactivated influenza vaccine. The chain has TRBV7-2 and TRBJ2-1; TRBD2 agrees at 8 bases. Sample: PBMCs from blood, taken 11 to 12 days after vaccination. CDR3 bases: TGTGCCAGCAGCTCCGGACTAGCGCAGTTCTTC. Protein: CASSSGLAQFF. Full variable domain (outside the CDR3, taken from reference TRBV7-2 and TRBJ2-1): GAGVSQSPSNKVTEKGKDVELRCDPISGHTALYWYRQSLGQGLEFLIYFQGNSAPDKSGLPSDRFSAERTGGSVSTLTIQRTQQEDSAVYLCASSSGLAQFFGPGTRLTVL.